The 9 T cell receptor beta chains below come from one sample, sequenced in a study of blood T cell repertoires in COVID-19. TCRdb keeps only in-frame clones here, not all; method: immunoSEQ multiplex PCR. The profile shows 260,000 or so clones, 85% of them singletons. Sequences were obtained from PBMCs or T cells enriched from blood (not recorded which). Receptors were obtained from a woman between 45 and 60 years old who had recovered from COVID-19.

The gene calls are TRBV5-1 and TRBJ2-1; 10 bases agree with TRBD2. Unmatched junction bases numbered 6, after V lost 3 bases and J lost 3 bases. The CDR3 spans 16 residues. The germline CDR1 and CDR2 sequences are SGHRS and YFSETQ. CDR3 loop: CASSSELAGSYNEQFF. CDR3 nucleotide sequence: TGCGCCAGCAGCTCCGAACTAGCGGGGAGCTACAATGAGCAGTTCTTC.

The chain employs TRBV5-1 and TRBJ1-2, with 7 nucleotides matching TRBD1. Germline CDR1 is SGHRS and CDR2 is YFSETQ. The CDR3 is made up of 16 amino acids. Trimming cost V 0 bases and J 2 bases; bases outside gene matches: 7. The CDR3 coding sequence is TGCGCCAGCAGCTTGGCAGGCCAGGGGGACAACTATGGCTACACCTTC. Translated: CASSLAGQGDNYGYTF.

This chain connects TRBV19 to TRBJ2-1; D perhaps matches TRBD2 (6 bases). V lost 6 bases, J lost 5 bases, and 20 bases lay in between. The CDR3 runs 16 residues. Germline V gene sequence: CDR1 LNHDA, CDR2 SQIVND (reference sequence). CDR3 loop: CASSILGGIGDNEQFF. The DNA of the CDR3 is TGTGCCAGTAGCATATTGGGGGGTATAGGGGACAATGAGCAGTTCTTC.

The genes are TRBV12-3 or TRBV12-4 and TRBJ1-4; TRBD1 matches at 7 bases. The CDR3 consists of 12 residues. Unmatched junction bases numbered 4, after V lost 1 base and J lost 14 bases. The CDR3 coding sequence is TGTGCCAGCAGTTTAGGTGGGGGACAGCTGTTTTTT. Translated, it gives CASSLGGGQLFF.

The chain recombines TRBV5-6 with TRBJ1-5; D is possibly TRBD1 (5 bases). This CDR3 is 14 amino acids long. CDR1 is SGHDT and CDR2 is YYEEEE in the germline V gene. V dropped 5 bases and J dropped 7 bases, with 16 bases sitting between them. The CDR3 region is CASSSTGGIQPQHF. The CDR3 DNA reads TGTGCCAGCAGTTCAACCGGGGGAATACAGCCCCAGCATTTT. Complete variable domain (other parts from reference TRBV5-6 and TRBJ1-5): DAGVTQSPTHLIKTRGQQVTLRCSPKSGHDTVSWYQQALGQGPQFIFQYYEEEERQRGNFPDRFSGHQFPNYSSELNVNALLLGDSALYLCASSSTGGIQPQHFGDGTRLSIL.

This clone was observed once. The chain recombines TRBV15 with TRBJ1-6, with a possible D match to TRBD1 (6 bases). The germline V gene has CDR1 LNHNV and CDR2 YYDKDF (reference sequence). The CDR3 runs to 16 residues. V dropped 0 bases and J dropped 7 bases, with 13 bases sitting between them. The CDR3 spells CATSRDQDRGNSPLHF. In DNA form, the CDR3 reads TGTGCCACCAGCAGAGATCAGGACAGAGGGAATTCACCCCTCCACTTT.

The sample holds one count of this clone. The chain uses TRBV12-3 or TRBV12-4 and TRBJ1-2, with D possibly matching TRBD1 (6 bases). The CDR3 consists of 12 residues. V dropped 5 bases and J dropped 5 bases, with 9 bases sitting between them. DNA of the CDR3: TGTGCCAGCAGTCTCACAGGGTATGGCTACACCTTC. Protein sequence: CASSLTGYGYTF.

This CDR3 is CASSPLSYNEQFF. CDR3 bases: TGTGCCAGCTCACCACTATCGTACAATGAGCAGTTCTTC. The chain couples TRBV18 to TRBJ2-1, with D unresolved. The V end lost 1 base, the J end lost 4 bases, and 5 bases lay between the germline ends. Germline-derived CDR1 and CDR2 are KGHSH and LQKENI. The CDR3 length is 13 residues. Based on the CDR3 plus reference TRBV18 and TRBJ2-1, the full variable domain is NAGVMQNPRHLVRRRGQEARLRCSPMKGHSHVYWYRQLPEEGLKFMVYLQKENIIDESGMPKERFSAEFPKEGPSILRIQQVVRGDSAAYFCASSPLSYNEQFFGPGTRLTVL.

The V gene is TRBV7-6, the J gene TRBJ1-5; possible D gene TRBD1, 6 bases. Trimming removed 1 base at V and 3 bases at J, with 13 bases between. Germline loops: CDR1 SGHVS, CDR2 FNYEAQ. The CDR3 contains 16 residues. The DNA for the CDR3 is TGTGCCAGCAGCTTAGGAGGGGGTCGTAACAATCAGCCCCAGCATTTT. Protein product: CASSLGGGRNNQPQHF. The whole variable domain, filled in from reference TRBV7-6 and TRBJ1-5, reads GAGVSQSPRYKVTKRGQDVALRCDPISGHVSLYWYRQALGQGPEFLTYFNYEAQQDKSGLPNDRFSAERPEGSISTLTIQRTEQRDSAMYRCASSLGGGRNNQPQHFGDGTRLSIL.